The clone carrying this TCR beta chain was counted a single time. Its target is unknown. CDR3 size: 14 residues. V lost 5 bases and J lost 3; bases outside the gene matches: 6. Germline CDR1 is SGHTA and CDR2 is FQGTGA. This sample stems from a study of T cell responses to AZD1222 COVID-19 vaccine. Study-wide points: Seropositive at baseline were only a handful of AZD1222 recipients. Spike-specific TCR breadth and depth grew following two AZD1222 doses.

The assay was immunoSEQ multiplex PCR, and TCRdb's table has in-frame clones only and misses some. The repertoire consists of about 56,000 clones, with over 70% occurring once and the leading ten covering roughly 14%. J is TRBJ1-1 and V is TRBV7-3; TRBD1 matches 7 bases. The source material was peripheral blood, sampled on day 0 of AZD1222 vaccination. The TCR was taken from an adult in good health. The CDR3, as DNA: TGTGCCAGCAGCCCGCAGGGGGGTGACACTGAAGCTTTCTTT. Encoded protein: CASSPQGGDTEAFF.